Sequencing of this T cell receptor beta chain was carried out in a study of blood T cell repertoires in COVID-19. Study information: The origin of the acute and convalescent COVID-19 samples was the United States, Italy and Spain. T cells, B-cell-depleted T cells, or PBMCs provided the cDNA or gDNA that served as material.

Original handling: The authors estimated nucleated cell counts from reference gene primer amplification. Some clones are missing from TCRdb's copy, which holds only in-frame ones; the method was immunoSEQ multiplex PCR. For V, J and clone size, that table is used; D and trimming come from the DNA. The sample lists under 150,000 clones, 80% to 90% occurring once. The germline CDR1 and CDR2 sequences are SGHAT and FQNNGV. V shed 2 bases, J shed 1 base, and the junction held 9 bases outside the gene matches. This CDR3 is 18 amino acids long. The chain is built from TRBV11-2 and TRBJ2-1; TRBD2 matches at 9 bases. The material sequenced was peripheral blood. This clonotype was obtained from a woman aged 55-75 years with active COVID-19. DNA of the CDR3: TGTGCCAGCAGCTTATCCGGCGTCAGCGGGAGGTCCTACAATGAGCAGTTCTTC. Residues: CASSLSGVSGRSYNEQFF.